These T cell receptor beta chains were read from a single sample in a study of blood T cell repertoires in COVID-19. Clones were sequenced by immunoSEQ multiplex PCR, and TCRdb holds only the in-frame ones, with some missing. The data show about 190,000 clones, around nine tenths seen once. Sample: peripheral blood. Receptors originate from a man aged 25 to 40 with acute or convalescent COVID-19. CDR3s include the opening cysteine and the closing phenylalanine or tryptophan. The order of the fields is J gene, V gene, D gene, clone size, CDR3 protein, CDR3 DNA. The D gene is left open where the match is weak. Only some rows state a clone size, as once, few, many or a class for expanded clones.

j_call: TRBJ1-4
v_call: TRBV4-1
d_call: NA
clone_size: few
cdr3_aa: CASSQGPGGEKLFF
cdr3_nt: TGCGCCAGCAGCCAAGGGCCAGGAGGAGAAAAACTGTTTTTT

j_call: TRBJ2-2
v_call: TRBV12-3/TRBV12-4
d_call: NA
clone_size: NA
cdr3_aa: CATAGKTGELFF
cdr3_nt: TGTGCCACAGCAGGGAAGACCGGGGAGCTGTTTTTT

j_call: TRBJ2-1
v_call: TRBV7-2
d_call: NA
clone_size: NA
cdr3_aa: CASSFREYVGRSNEQFF
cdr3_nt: TGTGCCAGCAGCTTCCGGGAGTATGTAGGGAGATCTAATGAGCAGTTCTTC

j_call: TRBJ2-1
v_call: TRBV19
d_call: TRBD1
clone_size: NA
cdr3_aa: CASRDTGTGVNEQFF
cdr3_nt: TGTGCCAGTAGAGACACCGGGACAGGGGTGAATGAGCAGTTCTTC

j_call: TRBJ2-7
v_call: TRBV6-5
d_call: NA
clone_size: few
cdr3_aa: CASSYVPGETYEQYF
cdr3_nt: TGTGCCAGCAGTTACGTTCCGGGGGAGACCTACGAGCAGTACTTC

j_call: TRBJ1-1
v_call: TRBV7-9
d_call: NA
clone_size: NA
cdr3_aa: CASSLQQEAFF
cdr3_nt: TGTGCCAGCAGCTTACAACAGGAAGCTTTCTTT

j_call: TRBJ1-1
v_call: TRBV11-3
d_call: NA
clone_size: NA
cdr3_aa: CASSSGGARTEAFF
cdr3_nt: TGTGCCAGCAGCTCGGGGGGGGCGCGAACTGAAGCTTTCTTT

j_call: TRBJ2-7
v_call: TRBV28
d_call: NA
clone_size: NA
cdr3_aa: CASNVPGQGYEQYF
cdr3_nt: TGTGCCAGCAATGTACCGGGACAAGGATACGAGCAGTACTTC

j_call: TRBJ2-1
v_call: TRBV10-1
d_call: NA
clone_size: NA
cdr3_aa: CASSEGGSYNEQFF
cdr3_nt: TGCGCCAGCAGTGAAGGGGGCTCCTACAATGAGCAGTTCTTC

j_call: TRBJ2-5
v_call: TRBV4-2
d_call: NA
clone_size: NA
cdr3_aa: CASSPGTYQETQYF
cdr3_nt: TGTGCCAGCAGCCCCGGGACTTACCAAGAGACCCAGTACTTC

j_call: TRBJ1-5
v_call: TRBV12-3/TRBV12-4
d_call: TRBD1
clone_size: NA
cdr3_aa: CASRGLGTGSQHF
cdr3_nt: TGTGCCAGCAGAGGCTTGGGGACAGGGTCCCAGCATTTT

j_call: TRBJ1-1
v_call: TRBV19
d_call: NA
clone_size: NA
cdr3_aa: CASRDRNTEAFF
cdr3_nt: TGTGCCAGTAGAGACAGGAACACTGAAGCTTTCTTT

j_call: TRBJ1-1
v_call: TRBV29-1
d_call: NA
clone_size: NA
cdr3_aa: CSVKQEKNTEAFF
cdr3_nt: TGCAGCGTTAAACAGGAAAAGAACACTGAAGCTTTCTTT

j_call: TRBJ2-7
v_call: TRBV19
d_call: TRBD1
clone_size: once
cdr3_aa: CASSNTQGGEQYF
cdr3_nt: TGTGCCAGTAGTAATACACAGGGGGGCGAGCAGTACTTC

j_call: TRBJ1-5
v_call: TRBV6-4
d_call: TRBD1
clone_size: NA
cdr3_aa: CASSVGQGPPQHF
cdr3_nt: TGTGCCAGCAGTGTGGGACAGGGGCCGCCCCAGCATTTT

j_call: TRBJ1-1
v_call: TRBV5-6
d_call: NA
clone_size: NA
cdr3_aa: CASSLSLRDNTEAFF
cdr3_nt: TGTGCCAGCAGCTTGAGTCTCAGGGATAATACTGAAGCTTTCTTT

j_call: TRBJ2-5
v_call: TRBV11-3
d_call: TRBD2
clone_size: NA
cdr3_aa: CASSLVGGEETQYF
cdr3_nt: TGTGCCAGCAGTCTGGTGGGGGGGGAAGAGACCCAGTACTTC

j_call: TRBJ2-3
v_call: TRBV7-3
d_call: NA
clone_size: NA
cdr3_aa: CASSLEGTFSTDTQYF
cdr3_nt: TGTGCCAGCAGCTTAGAGGGGACTTTTAGCACAGATACGCAGTATTTT

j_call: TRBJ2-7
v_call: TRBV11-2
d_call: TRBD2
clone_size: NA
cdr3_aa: CASSMNRGGSYEQYF
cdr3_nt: TGTGCCAGCAGTATGAATAGGGGAGGGTCATACGAGCAGTACTTC

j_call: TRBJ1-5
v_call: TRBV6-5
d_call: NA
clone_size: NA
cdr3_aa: CASSRSGDDQPQHF
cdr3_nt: TGTGCCAGCAGTCGGTCGGGGGACGATCAGCCCCAGCATTTT

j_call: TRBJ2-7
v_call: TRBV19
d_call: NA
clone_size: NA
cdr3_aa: CASSPRGGGGFYEQYF
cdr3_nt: TGTGCCAGTAGTCCCCGAGGGGGCGGGGGGTTCTACGAGCAGTACTTC

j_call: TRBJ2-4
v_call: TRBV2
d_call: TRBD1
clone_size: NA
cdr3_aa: CASTKGQGASLAKNIQYF
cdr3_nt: TGTGCCAGCACGAAGGGACAGGGCGCTAGTCTAGCCAAAAACATTCAGTACTTC

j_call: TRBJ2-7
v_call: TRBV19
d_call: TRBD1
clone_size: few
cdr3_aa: CASSRQGSYEQYF
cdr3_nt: TGTGCCAGTAGTCGACAGGGAAGCTACGAGCAGTACTTC

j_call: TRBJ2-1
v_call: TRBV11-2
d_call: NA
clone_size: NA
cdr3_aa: CASSFLAGSYNEQFF
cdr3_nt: TGTGCCAGCAGCTTCCTGGCTGGCTCCTACAATGAGCAGTTCTTC

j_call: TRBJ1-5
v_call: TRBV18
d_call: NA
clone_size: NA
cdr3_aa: CASSPGGGQPQHF
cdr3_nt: TGTGCCAGCTCACCCGGTGGAGGCCAGCCCCAGCATTTT

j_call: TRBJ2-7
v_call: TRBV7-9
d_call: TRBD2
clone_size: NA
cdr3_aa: CASSLGLAGGGYEQYF
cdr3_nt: TGTGCCAGCAGCTTAGGACTAGCGGGAGGTGGCTACGAGCAGTACTTC

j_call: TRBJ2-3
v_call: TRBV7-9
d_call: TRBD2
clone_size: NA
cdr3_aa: CASSDLAGPLTDTQYF
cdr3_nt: TGTGCCAGCAGCGACTTAGCGGGGCCCCTCACAGATACGCAGTATTTT

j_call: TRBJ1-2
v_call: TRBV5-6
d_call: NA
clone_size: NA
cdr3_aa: CASSFKDRSYGYTF
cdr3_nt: TGTGCCAGCAGCTTTAAAGATCGGAGTTATGGCTACACCTTC

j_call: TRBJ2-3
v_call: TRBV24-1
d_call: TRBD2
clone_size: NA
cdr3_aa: CATRSGNTDTQYF
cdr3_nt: TGTGCCACCAGGAGCGGGAACACAGATACGCAGTATTTT

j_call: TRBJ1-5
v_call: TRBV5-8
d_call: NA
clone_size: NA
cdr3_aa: CASSLAGFPFSNQPQHF
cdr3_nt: TGTGCCAGCAGCTTGGCAGGTTTCCCTTTTAGCAATCAGCCCCAGCATTTT

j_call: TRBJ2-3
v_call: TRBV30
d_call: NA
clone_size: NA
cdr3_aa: CAWSKGGGGTDTQYF
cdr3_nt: TGTGCCTGGAGTAAGGGGGGGGGAGGCACAGATACGCAGTATTTT

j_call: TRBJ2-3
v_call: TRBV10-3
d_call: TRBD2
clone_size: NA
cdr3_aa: CAISESLAGTDTQYF
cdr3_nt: TGTGCCATCAGTGAGTCGCTAGCGGGAACTGATACGCAGTATTTT

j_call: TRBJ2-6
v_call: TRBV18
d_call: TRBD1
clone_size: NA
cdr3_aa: CASSSGTGGSGANVLTF
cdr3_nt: TGTGCCAGCTCATCAGGGACAGGGGGCTCTGGGGCCAACGTCCTGACTTTC

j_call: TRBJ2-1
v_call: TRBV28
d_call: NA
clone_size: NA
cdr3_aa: CASSSRDGYNEQFF
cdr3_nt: TGTGCCAGCAGTTCCCGGGATGGCTACAATGAGCAGTTCTTC

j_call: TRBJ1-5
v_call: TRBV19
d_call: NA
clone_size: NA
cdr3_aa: CASSITGKVFNQPQHF
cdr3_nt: TGTGCCAGTAGTATAACAGGGAAGGTTTTCAATCAGCCCCAGCATTTT

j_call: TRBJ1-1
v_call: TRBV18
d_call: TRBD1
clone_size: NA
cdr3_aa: CASSPTGIEAFF
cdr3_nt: TGTGCCAGCTCACCGACAGGGATCGAAGCTTTCTTT

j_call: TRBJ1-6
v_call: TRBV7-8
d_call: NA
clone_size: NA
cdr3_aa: CASSLEGQGIGSPLHF
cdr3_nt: TGTGCCAGCAGCTTAGAAGGCCAGGGGATAGGGTCACCCCTCCACTTT

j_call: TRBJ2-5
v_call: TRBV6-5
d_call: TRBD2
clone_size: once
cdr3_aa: CASSSRVSGRMETQYF
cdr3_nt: TGTGCCAGCAGTTCCCGGGTTAGCGGGAGGATGGAGACCCAGTACTTC

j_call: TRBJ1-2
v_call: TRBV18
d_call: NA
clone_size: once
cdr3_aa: CASSPPSRGFDGYTF
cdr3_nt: TGTGCCAGCTCACCACCCAGCAGGGGCTTCGATGGCTACACCTTC

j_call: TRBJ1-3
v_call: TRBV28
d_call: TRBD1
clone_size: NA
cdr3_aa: CASSWTGSGNTIYF
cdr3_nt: TGTGCCAGCAGTTGGACAGGCTCTGGAAACACCATATATTTT

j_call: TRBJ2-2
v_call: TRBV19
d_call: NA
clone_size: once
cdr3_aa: CASSIRLTVGELFF
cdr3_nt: TGTGCCAGTAGTATCCGACTGACGGTCGGGGAGCTGTTTTTT

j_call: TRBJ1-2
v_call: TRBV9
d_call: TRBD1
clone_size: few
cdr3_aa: CASSAGTGYDGYTF
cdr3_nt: TGTGCCAGCAGCGCGGGGACAGGGTACGATGGCTACACCTTC

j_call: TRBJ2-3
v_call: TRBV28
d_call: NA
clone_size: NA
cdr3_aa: CASGNRFSLTDTQYF
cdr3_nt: TGTGCCAGCGGAAACAGGTTTTCCCTCACAGATACGCAGTATTTT

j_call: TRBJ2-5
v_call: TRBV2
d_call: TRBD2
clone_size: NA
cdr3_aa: CATYNRLAQETQYF
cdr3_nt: TGTGCCACCTACAATCGACTAGCGCAAGAGACCCAGTACTTC

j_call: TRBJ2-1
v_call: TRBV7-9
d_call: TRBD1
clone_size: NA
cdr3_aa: CASPGKGASYNEQFF
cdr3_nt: TGTGCCAGCCCAGGCAAGGGGGCGTCCTACAATGAGCAGTTCTTC

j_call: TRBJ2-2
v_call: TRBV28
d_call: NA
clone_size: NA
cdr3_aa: CASSPFFGELFF
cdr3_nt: TGTGCCAGCAGCCCTTTTTTTGGGGAGCTGTTTTTT

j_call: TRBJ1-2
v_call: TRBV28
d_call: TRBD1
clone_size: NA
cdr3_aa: CASSLTGGLTWGYTF
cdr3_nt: TGTGCCAGCAGTTTGACAGGGGGCCTTACGTGGGGCTACACCTTC

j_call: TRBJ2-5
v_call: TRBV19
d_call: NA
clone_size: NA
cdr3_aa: CASNPGGETQYF
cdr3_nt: TGTGCCAGTAACCCGGGTGGAGAGACCCAGTACTTC